The T cell receptor beta chain described here comes from a study of blood T cells in healthy people across ages. Broader study findings: Diversity estimated from one million T cells was considered an underestimate. CMV status of donors was unknown, possibly confounding expanded clonotype changes.

A J-beta primer mix and a sample-barcoded 5' primer were used in a second PCR of about 6 to 12 cycles. Each cDNA molecule was tagged by a template-switch adaptor with 12 random nucleotides. Each CDR3 protein gets one entry after TCRdb re-called the 5' RACE reads with MiXCR. The data show roughly 1.9 million distinct CDR3 sequences, 30% to 40% seen once. Donors gave about 9.3 milliliters of peripheral blood apiece. The germline V gene has CDR1 SQVTM and CDR2 ANQGSEA. The CDR3 has 13 amino acids. Trimming left V 6 bases short and J 13 bases short, with 24 bases between. This clonotype was picked up a small number of times. Its antigen is still unknown.

The material sequenced was blood. The V call is TRBV29-1, the J call TRBJ2-5, with a tentative D call TRBD1 (6 bases). The origin of this receptor is a human donor in good health. The chain's CDR3 is CSVRGTRTVTLYF. The CDR3 DNA reads as TGCAGCGTGAGAGGGACCCGGACAGTCACCTTGTACTTC. Full variable domain (missing parts from reference TRBV29-1 and TRBJ2-5): SAVISQKPSRDICQRGTSLTIQCQVDSQVTMMFWYRQQPGQSLTLIATANQGSEATYESGFVIDKFPISRPNLTFSTLTVSNMSPEDSSIYLCSVRGTRTVTLYFGPGTRLLVL.